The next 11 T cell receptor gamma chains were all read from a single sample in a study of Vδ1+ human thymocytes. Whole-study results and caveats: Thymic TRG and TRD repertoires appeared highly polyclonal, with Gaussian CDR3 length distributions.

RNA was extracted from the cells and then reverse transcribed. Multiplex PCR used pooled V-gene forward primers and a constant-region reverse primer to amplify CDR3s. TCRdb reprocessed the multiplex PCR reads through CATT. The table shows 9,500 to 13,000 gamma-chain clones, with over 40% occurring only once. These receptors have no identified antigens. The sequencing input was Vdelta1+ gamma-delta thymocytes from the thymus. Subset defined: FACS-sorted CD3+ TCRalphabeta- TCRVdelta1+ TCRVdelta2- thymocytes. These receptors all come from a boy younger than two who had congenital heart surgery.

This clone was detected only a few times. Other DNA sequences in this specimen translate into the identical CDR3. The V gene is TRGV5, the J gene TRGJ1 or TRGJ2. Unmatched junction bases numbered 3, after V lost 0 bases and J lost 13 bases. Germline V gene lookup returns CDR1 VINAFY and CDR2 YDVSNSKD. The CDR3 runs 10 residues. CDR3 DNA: TGTGCCACCTGGGACAGGCTTAAACTCTTT. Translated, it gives CATWDRLKLF.

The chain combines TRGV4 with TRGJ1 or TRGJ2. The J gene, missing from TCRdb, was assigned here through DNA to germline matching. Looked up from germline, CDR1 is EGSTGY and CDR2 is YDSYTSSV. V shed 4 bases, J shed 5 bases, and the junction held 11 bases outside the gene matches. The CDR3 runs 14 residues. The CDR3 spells CATWDHPSDYKKLF. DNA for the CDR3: TGTGCCACCTGGGACCATCCTTCGGATTATAAGAAACTCTTT.

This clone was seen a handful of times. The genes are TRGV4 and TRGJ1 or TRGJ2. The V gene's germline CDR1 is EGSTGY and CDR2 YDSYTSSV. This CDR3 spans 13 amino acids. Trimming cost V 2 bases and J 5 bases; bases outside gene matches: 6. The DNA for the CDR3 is TGTGCCACCTGGGATGATCAAAATTATAAGAAACTCTTT. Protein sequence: CATWDDQNYKKLF.

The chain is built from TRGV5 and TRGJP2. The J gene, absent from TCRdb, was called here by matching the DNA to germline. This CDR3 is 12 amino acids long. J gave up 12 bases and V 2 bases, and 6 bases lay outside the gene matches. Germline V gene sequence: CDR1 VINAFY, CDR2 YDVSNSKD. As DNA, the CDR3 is TGTGCCACCTGGGACAATTGGCGGATCAAGACGTTT. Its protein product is CATWDNWRIKTF.

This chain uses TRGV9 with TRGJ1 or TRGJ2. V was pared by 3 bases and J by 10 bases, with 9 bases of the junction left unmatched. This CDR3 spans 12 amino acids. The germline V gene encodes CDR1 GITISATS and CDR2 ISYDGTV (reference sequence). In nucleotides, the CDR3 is TGTGCCTTGTGGGAGTCCATACTCAAGAAACTCTTT. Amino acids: CALWESILKKLF.

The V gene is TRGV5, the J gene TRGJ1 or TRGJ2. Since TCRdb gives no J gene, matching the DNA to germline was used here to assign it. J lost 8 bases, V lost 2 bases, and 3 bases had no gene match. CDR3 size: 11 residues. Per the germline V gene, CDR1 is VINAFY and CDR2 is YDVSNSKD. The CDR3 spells CATWDTDKKLF. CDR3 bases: TGTGCCACCTGGGACACTGATAAGAAACTCTTT.

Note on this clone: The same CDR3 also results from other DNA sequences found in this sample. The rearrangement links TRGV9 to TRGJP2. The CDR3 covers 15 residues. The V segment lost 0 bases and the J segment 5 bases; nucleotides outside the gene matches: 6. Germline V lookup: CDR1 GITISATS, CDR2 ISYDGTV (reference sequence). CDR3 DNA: TGTGCCTTGTGGGAGGTGAGGGGGAGTGATTGGATCAAGACGTTT. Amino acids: CALWEVRGSDWIKTF.

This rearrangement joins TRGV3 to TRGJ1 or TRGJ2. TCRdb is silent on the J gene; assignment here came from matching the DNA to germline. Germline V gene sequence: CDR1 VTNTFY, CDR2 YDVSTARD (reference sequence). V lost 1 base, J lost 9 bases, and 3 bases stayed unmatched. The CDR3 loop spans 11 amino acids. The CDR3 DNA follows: TGTGCCACCTGGGACAGCCTTAAGAAACTCTTT. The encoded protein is CATWDSLKKLF.

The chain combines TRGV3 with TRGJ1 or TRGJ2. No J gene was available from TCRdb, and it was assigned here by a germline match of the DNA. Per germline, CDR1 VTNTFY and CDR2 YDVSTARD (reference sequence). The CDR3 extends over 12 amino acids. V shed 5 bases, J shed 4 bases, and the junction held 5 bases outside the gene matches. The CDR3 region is CATWGRYYKKLF. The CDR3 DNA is TGTGCCACCTGGGGCCGATATTATAAGAAACTCTTT.

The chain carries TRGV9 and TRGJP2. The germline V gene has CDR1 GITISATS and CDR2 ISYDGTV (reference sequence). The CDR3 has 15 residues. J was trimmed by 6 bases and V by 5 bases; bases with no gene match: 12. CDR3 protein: CALWAVGSGDWIKTF. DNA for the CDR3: TGTGCCTTGTGGGCCGTAGGGAGTGGTGATTGGATCAAGACGTTT.

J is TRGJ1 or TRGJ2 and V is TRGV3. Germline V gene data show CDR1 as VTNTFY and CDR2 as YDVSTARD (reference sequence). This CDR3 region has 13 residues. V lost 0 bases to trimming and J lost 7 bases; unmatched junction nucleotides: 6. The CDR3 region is CATWDRFRYKKLF. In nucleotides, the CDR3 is TGTGCCACCTGGGACAGGTTTAGATATAAGAAACTCTTT.